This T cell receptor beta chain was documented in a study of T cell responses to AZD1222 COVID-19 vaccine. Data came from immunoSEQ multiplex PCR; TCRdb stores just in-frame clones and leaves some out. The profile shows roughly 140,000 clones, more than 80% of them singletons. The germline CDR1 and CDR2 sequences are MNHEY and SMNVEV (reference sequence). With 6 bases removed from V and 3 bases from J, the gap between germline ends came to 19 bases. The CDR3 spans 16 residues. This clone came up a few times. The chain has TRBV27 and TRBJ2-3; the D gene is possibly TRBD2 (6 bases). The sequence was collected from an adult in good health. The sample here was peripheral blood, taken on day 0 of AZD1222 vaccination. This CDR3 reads CASSRIRDSPTDTQYF. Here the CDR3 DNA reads TGTGCCAGCAGCCGTATCCGGGACTCCCCGACAGATACGCAGTATTTT.